These 10 T cell receptor beta chains were sequenced from one sample in a study of blood T cells in healthy people across ages. PCR was performed a second time for about 6 to 12 cycles using a sample-barcoded 5' primer and a J-beta primer mix. A single record per CDR3 protein comes from TCRdb applying MiXCR to the 5' RACE reads. The sample has around 870,000 distinct CDR3 sequences; about 28% are singletons. Sample: blood. The receptor set was obtained from a woman at least 80 years old in good health.

This clonotype was counted many times. V and J are TRBV4-3 and TRBJ2-2; 8 bases are a match to TRBD1. V lost 3 bases to trimming and J lost 8 bases; unmatched junction nucleotides: 8. Germline V gene lookup returns CDR1 LGHNA and CDR2 YSLEER. The CDR3 has 15 residues. In nucleotides, the CDR3 is TGCGCCAGCAGCCATCCTTCAGGGGGCGAGGGGGAGCTGTTTTTT. Translated, it gives CASSHPSGGEGELFF.

A note on this clonotype: One junction end disagrees with the germline gene, perhaps due to a read error. The V gene is TRBV29-1, the J gene TRBJ1-5; TRBD1 matches 8 bases. CDR1 is SQVTM, CDR2 ANQGSEA, per germline. The length of the CDR3 is 15 residues. CDR3 sequence (DNA): TGCAGCGCCAGCCAGGCAGGGGGCGTCAATCCGCCCCAGCATTTT. Translating it yields CSASQAGGVNPPQHF. Looking up the rest from reference TRBV29-1 and TRBJ1-5 gives the full variable domain: SAVISQKPSRDICQRGTSLTIQCQVDSQVTMMFWYRQQPGQSLTLIATANQGSEATYESGFVIDKFPISRPNLTFSTLTVSNMSPEDSSIYLCSASQAGGVNPPQHFGDGTRLSIL.

The chain is built from TRBV30 and TRBJ2-3; 12 bases are shared with TRBD2. Germline trimming cut 3 bases from V and 5 bases from J; bases unmatched to any gene: 15. Germline V gene sequence: CDR1 GTSNPN, CDR2 SVGIG (reference sequence). This CDR3 has 18 amino acids. CDR3 region: CAWSVGRTSGDGIDTQYF. CDR3 in DNA: TGTGCCTGGAGCGTAGGGCGGACTAGCGGGGATGGCATAGATACGCAGTATTTT.

The chain is built from TRBV14 and TRBJ1-5, with D perhaps matching TRBD1 (5 bases). Looked up from germline, CDR1 is SGHDN and CDR2 is FVKESK. The germline V and J ends were trimmed by 4 bases and 6 bases, with 28 bases remaining between them. CDR3 length equals 19 residues. CDR3 sequence: CASSRLLSGRSQAGQPQHF. CDR3 sequence (DNA): TGTGCCAGCAGCCGGCTTTTATCAGGGAGATCCCAAGCCGGTCAGCCCCAGCATTTT.

This clonotype was counted a few times. This sequence joins TRBV7-9 and TRBJ2-3, with D perhaps being TRBD1 or TRBD2 (5 bases each). This CDR3 spans 16 amino acids. Germline lookup yields CDR1 SEHNR and CDR2 FQNEAQ (reference sequence). Trimming cost V 4 bases and J 0 bases, with 14 bases left between them. In DNA form, the CDR3 reads TGTGCCAGCAGCTCAACCGGGACGGCTAGCACAGATACGCAGTATTTT. Residues: CASSSTGTASTDTQYF. The complete variable domain, with remaining parts taken from reference TRBV7-9 and TRBJ2-3, reads DTGVSQNPRHKITKRGQNVTFRCDPISEHNRLYWYRQTLGQGPEFLTYFQNEAQLEKSRLLSDRFSAERPKGSFSTLEIQRTEQGDSAMYLCASSSTGTASTDTQYFGPGTRLTVL.

This clonotype was observed at least ten times. V is TRBV9 and J is TRBJ2-3, with 8 bases fitting TRBD1. CDR1 SGDLS and CDR2 YYNGEE come from the germline V gene. The CDR3 runs 14 residues. V shed 4 bases, J shed 0 bases, and the junction held 1 base outside the gene matches. The CDR3 DNA reads TGTGCCAGCAGCTGGACAGGGAGCACAGATACGCAGTATTTT. Its protein product is CASSWTGSTDTQYF.

This clonotype was detected many times. V and J are TRBV6-2 or TRBV6-3 and TRBJ1-2; D is possibly TRBD1 (6 bases). Germline values: CDR1 MNHEY, CDR2 SVGEGT. The CDR3 is 13 residues long. Trimming stripped 4 bases from V and 8 bases from J, with 14 bases between. CDR3 DNA sequence: TGTGCCAGCAGTTGGCTACAGGGCGGCGGCTACACCTTC. Its protein is CASSWLQGGGYTF.

This clonotype was counted a few times. The chain has TRBV18 and TRBJ2-5; TRBD1 agrees at 10 bases. The V gene end was trimmed by 3 bases and the J gene end by 5 bases; junction bases not matched to a gene: 6. The CDR3 is made up of 15 amino acids. Per the germline V gene, CDR1 is KGHSH and CDR2 is LQKENI. The CDR3 reads CASSPLDRGLETQYF. DNA for the CDR3: TGTGCCAGCTCACCCCTGGACAGGGGGTTGGAGACCCAGTACTTC.

The rearrangement links TRBV24-1 to TRBJ1-5; possible D gene TRBD1, 5 bases. This CDR3 contains 18 residues. The V gene's germline CDR1 is KGHDR and CDR2 SFDVKD. Trimming stripped 4 bases from V and 4 bases from J, with 22 bases between. The CDR3 here is CATSDPSGPGGLNQPQHF. Here the CDR3 DNA reads TGTGCCACCAGTGACCCCTCGGGGCCCGGTGGGTTAAATCAGCCCCAGCATTTT.

This CDR3 reads CASSLPPVGSTEAFF. In DNA form, the CDR3 reads TGTGCCAGCAGCCTTCCCCCGGTAGGGAGCACTGAAGCTTTCTTT. The chain carries TRBV5-6 and TRBJ1-1, with D hard to call. The CDR3 length is 15 residues. Trimming removed 4 bases at V and 4 bases at J, with 17 bases between. Germline V gene data show CDR1 as SGHDT and CDR2 as YYEEEE.